This TCR beta chain stems from a study of blood T cell repertoires in COVID-19. In the study overall: Sites across the United States, Italy and Spain contributed samples from acute and convalescent COVID-19.

CDR3 size: 14 residues. CDR1 is LNHNV and CDR2 is YYDKDF in the germline V gene (reference sequence). Trimming took 0 bases from V and 4 from J; bases not matched to a gene: 2. Sequenced by immunoSEQ multiplex PCR; TCRdb stores in-frame clones only, minus some. The sample lists 50,000 or so clones, approximately 80% occurring once. This receptor was obtained from a man aged 50 to 59 with acute or convalescent COVID-19. The chain has TRBV15 and TRBJ1-1, with TRBD1 matching over 7 bases. Sequenced sample: peripheral blood. CDR3 bases: TGTGCCACCAGCAGAGATCAGGGGGGCACTGAAGCTTTCTTT. Protein: CATSRDQGGTEAFF.